Listed here are 32 T cell receptor beta chains from one sample, sequenced in a study of cytomegalovirus exposure and HLA in healthy donors (dated by TCRdb to about 2017). The library was obtained by the immunoSEQ multiplex PCR assay. For the multiplex PCR, a mixture combining 60 forward primers for TCR Vbeta segments and 13 reverse primers for TCR Jbeta segments was used. Drawn from immuneACCESS, this table holds only the in-frame rearrangements with V and J called that TCRdb kept. Clones are partly lost; checked studies trace under half to an unresolved V gene and leave the rest unexplained. The sample table lists 150,000 to 200,000 clones, roughly 78% of them with a count of one. The ten most abundant clones make up 2% to 2.5% of the sample. Sample: PBMCs. Source of these receptors: a man aged 35 to 55 in good health and CMV-seronegative.

There are a few counts of this clone. The genes are TRBV10-3 and TRBJ1-4; a weak D match, TRBD1 (5 bases). V was pared by 3 bases and J by 5 bases, with 10 bases between. There are 14 residues in the CDR3. CDR1 is ENHRY, CDR2 SYGVKD, per germline. The CDR3, as DNA: TGTGCCATCAGTGATGACAGCCGAAATGAAAAACTGTTTTTT. This translates into CAISDDSRNEKLFF.

The rearrangement uses TRBV15 and TRBJ1-3; D might be TRBD1 (5 bases). Germline V gene lookup returns CDR1 LNHNV and CDR2 YYDKDF (reference sequence). Trimming took off 5 bases at V and 2 bases at J, with 13 bases between the two ends. The CDR3 totals 15 residues. The CDR3 nucleotides are TGTGCCACCAGCGGGGAAAGACAGCCTGGAAACACCATATATTTT. Translating it yields CATSGERQPGNTIYF.

This clone was detected once. The CDR3 DNA reads TGTGCCAGCAGCCCGAAACCGCCACAGGGCCTCACTAATGAAAAACTGTTTTTT. Its protein is CASSPKPPQGLTNEKLFF. The V gene is TRBV7-8, the J gene TRBJ1-4; tentative D call: TRBD1 (6 bases). The germline V gene encodes CDR1 SGHVS and CDR2 FQNEAQ. The CDR3 covers 18 residues. Trimming took 5 bases from V and 2 from J, leaving 21 bases between them.

CDR3 region: CASSPRGDHNEKLFF. The CDR3 DNA is TGTGCCAGCAGCCCCCGGGGGGATCACAATGAAAAACTGTTTTTT. This rearrangement joins TRBV9 to TRBJ1-4; weak D call: TRBD1 (5 bases). Looked up from germline, CDR1 is SGDLS and CDR2 is YYNGEE. Trimming took off 4 bases at V and 5 bases at J, with 15 bases between the two ends. This CDR3 is 15 amino acids long.

This clone was detected only once. The CDR3: CASSLASLSEQYF. The CDR3 DNA is TGTGCCAGCAGCTTAGCTAGTTTGTCCGAGCAGTACTTC. The chain links TRBV7-6 to TRBJ2-7; D remains unclear. The CDR3 has 13 amino acids. Between the trimmed V and J ends, which lost 0 bases and 6 bases, there was a span of 9 bases. From germline, CDR1 is SGHVS and CDR2 FNYEAQ.

The chain combines TRBV11-2 with TRBJ2-1, with TRBD2 identical over 11 bases. The ends lost 1 base at V and 6 bases at J; junction bases unmatched: 11. Per the germline V gene, CDR1 is SGHAT and CDR2 is FQNNGV. The CDR3 runs to 18 residues. CDR3 protein: CASSLAGTSGRGGNEQFF. The CDR3 DNA reads TGTGCCAGCAGCTTAGCTGGAACTAGCGGGAGAGGGGGCAATGAGCAGTTCTTC.

The V and J genes are TRBV10-3 and TRBJ2-5; weak D call: TRBD2 (6 bases). Per germline, CDR1 ENHRY and CDR2 SYGVKD. The CDR3 loop spans 14 amino acids. V was pared by 6 bases and J by 3 bases, with 14 bases between. The CDR3 DNA reads TGTGCCATCAGCCAGACGGAGGGAGAAGAGACCCAGTACTTC. It yields the protein CAISQTEGEETQYF.

V and J are TRBV7-6 and TRBJ2-7; D might be TRBD1 (5 bases). The V and J ends lost 1 base and 2 bases respectively, with 15 bases between them. CDR1 SGHVS and CDR2 FNYEAQ come from the germline V gene. The length of the CDR3 is 16 residues. In nucleotides, the CDR3 is TGTGCCAGCAGCTTAGTCGGCCAAGGGGCAGCCTACGAGCAGTACTTC. As protein: CASSLVGQGAAYEQYF.

The chain employs TRBV6-1 and TRBJ2-7, with D unresolved. This CDR3 contains 16 residues. CDR1 and CDR2 from the germline V gene are MNHNS and SASEGT. Trimming cost V 4 bases and J 2 bases, with 18 bases left between them. The CDR3 DNA reads as TGTGCCAGCAGTGTCAATCTAGGTGGGTTCCCCTACGAGCAGTACTTC. Protein sequence: CASSVNLGGFPYEQYF.

With regard to this clone: The sample holds other DNA sequences that translate to the same CDR3. The chain combines TRBV25-1 with TRBJ2-3; tentative D call: TRBD2 (5 bases). The CDR3 consists of 13 residues. Germline assignment: CDR1 MGHDK and CDR2 SYGVNS. Trimming left V 3 bases short and J 3 bases short, with 7 bases between. The CDR3 protein is CASSDRGTDTQYF. In nucleotides, the CDR3 is TGTGCCAGCAGTGACAGAGGGACAGATACGCAGTATTTT. The whole variable domain, filled in from reference TRBV25-1 and TRBJ2-3, reads EADIYQTPRYLVIGTGKKITLECSQTMGHDKMYWYQQDPGMELHLIHYSYGVNSTEKGDLSSESTVSRIRTEHFPLTLESARPSHTSQYLCASSDRGTDTQYFGPGTRLTVL.

Here the CDR3 DNA reads TGTGCCATCAGTGGTCTATACGAGCAGTACTTC. This codes for CAISGLYEQYF. This chain connects TRBV10-3 to TRBJ2-7; D uncertain. The CDR3 has 11 amino acids. V lost 4 bases, J lost 4 bases, and 5 bases lay in between. Germline-derived CDR1 and CDR2 are ENHRY and SYGVKD.

This chain connects TRBV9 to TRBJ2-5, with a weak D call TRBD2 (6 bases). The CDR3 has 15 amino acids. Per the germline V gene, CDR1 is SGDLS and CDR2 is YYNGEE. The V and J ends lost 0 bases and 5 bases respectively, with 14 bases between them. CDR3 in amino acids: CASSVVGGEWETQYF. The CDR3 nucleotides are TGTGCCAGCAGCGTAGTAGGCGGGGAGTGGGAGACCCAGTACTTC.

This chain uses TRBV2 with TRBJ2-7; D is ambiguous. The CDR3 length is 14 residues. CDR1 and CDR2 from the germline V gene are SNHLY and FYNNEI. The V end was cut by 2 bases, the J end by 3 bases, with 11 bases between. DNA for the CDR3: TGTGCCAGCAGTGAATCTCAGCGTATCTACGAGCAGTACTTC. Translated, it gives CASSESQRIYEQYF.

This clone was detected once. This rearrangement joins TRBV2 to TRBJ1-5; the D is unclear. The CDR3 spans 12 residues. Trimming shortened V by 2 bases and J by 15 bases, and 14 bases separated the two germline ends. Germline V gene lookup returns CDR1 SNHLY and CDR2 FYNNEI. CDR3 residues: CASSESGQVSHF. CDR3 coding DNA: TGTGCCAGCAGTGAAAGTGGCCAGGTCTCGCATTTT.

This sequence joins TRBV29-1 and TRBJ2-7; tentative D call: TRBD2 (5 bases). CDR1 SQVTM and CDR2 ANQGSEA come from the germline V gene. The ends were cut back, 4 bases at V and 2 bases at J, with 9 bases in the middle. CDR3 length: 12 amino acids. CDR3 region: CSVGEGTYEQYF. For the CDR3, the DNA is TGCAGCGTTGGCGAGGGTACCTACGAGCAGTACTTC.

V gene TRBV19 combines with J gene TRBJ1-2; D uncertain. The V gene lost 1 base and the J gene lost 2 bases, with 20 bases spanning the gap. The CDR3 sequence is 18 residues long. CDR1 is LNHDA and CDR2 is SQIVND in the germline V gene (reference sequence). This CDR3 reads CASSIVPPTLNSNYGYTF. The CDR3 DNA reads as TGTGCCAGTAGTATAGTCCCCCCAACGCTAAACTCCAACTATGGCTACACCTTC.

The CDR3 coding sequence is TGTGCCAGCAGCTTACACAGGTCCGGAGTTTACGAGCAGTACTTC. This gives the protein CASSLHRSGVYEQYF. V usage is TRBV5-8 and J usage is TRBJ2-7; TRBD1 is a possible D gene (5 bases). CDR1 and CDR2 from the germline V gene are SGHTS and YDEGEE. There are 15 residues in the CDR3. The V and J ends lost 2 bases and 4 bases respectively, with 16 bases between them.

The rearrangement links TRBV5-5 to TRBJ1-5, with TRBD1 matching over 9 bases. The germline gives CDR1 SGHKS, CDR2 YYEKEE (reference sequence). The J segment lost 0 bases and the V segment lost 1 base, leaving 11 bases of the junction unmatched. The CDR3 length is 19 residues. For the CDR3, the DNA is TGTGCCAGCAGCTTGTTATGGACAGGGGATCTATATAGCAATCAGCCCCAGCATTTT. Translating it yields CASSLLWTGDLYSNQPQHF.

The chain links TRBV7-9 to TRBJ2-3; D is possibly TRBD2 (7 bases). V was clipped by 4 bases and J by 6 bases, with 17 bases between them. In germline, CDR1 is SEHNR, CDR2 FQNEAQ (reference sequence). CDR3 size: 15 residues. In DNA form, the CDR3 reads TGTGCCAGCAGCTATGGGGGGCGGGAGTCTGATACGCAGTATTTT. It translates to CASSYGGRESDTQYF.

Only one count was recorded for this clone. The rearrangement links TRBV4-1 to TRBJ2-1; 11 bases map to TRBD2. Trimming removed 3 bases from V and 4 bases from J; junction bases left unmatched: 5. Germline V lookup: CDR1 MGHRA, CDR2 YSYEKL. The CDR3 has 16 amino acids. CDR3 sequence reads: CASSHAGLAEYNEQFF. The CDR3 region has the DNA TGCGCCAGCAGCCACGCGGGACTAGCGGAATACAATGAGCAGTTCTTC.

The chain employs TRBV9 and TRBJ2-5; 7 nucleotides align to TRBD2. Near its end, the DNA agrees better with TRBJ2-7, so the J call may be wrong. Germline assignment: CDR1 SGDLS and CDR2 YYNGEE. This CDR3 contains 13 residues. The CDR3 bases are TGTGCCAGCAGCGGGCGGGAGTACCACGAGCAGTACTTC. This translates into CASSGREYHEQYF.

As for this clone: An end of the junction does not agree with germline; a read error may underlie this. The chain carries TRBV5-4 and TRBJ2-6; TRBD2 aligns across 13 bases. Germline V CDR1 and CDR2: SGHNT, YYREEE (reference sequence). The CDR3 has 17 residues. CDR3 DNA sequence: TGTGCCAGCAGCACCGGACTAGCGGGAGCCGGGGCCAACGGCCTGACTTTC. It translates to CASSTGLAGAGANGLTF.

The chain uses TRBV5-4 and TRBJ1-6; D is ambiguous. The germline gives CDR1 SGHNT, CDR2 YYREEE (reference sequence). The CDR3 spans 15 residues. Trimming stripped 0 bases from V and 7 bases from J, with 11 bases between. The CDR3 here is CASSLVGQVNSPLHF. CDR3 coding DNA: TGTGCCAGCAGCTTGGTGGGCCAGGTGAATTCACCCCTCCACTTT.

This chain links TRBV7-9 with TRBJ2-1, with a tentative D call TRBD2 (6 bases). The CDR3 spans 18 residues. CDR1 and CDR2 (germline): SEHNR, FQNEAQ (reference sequence). The germline V and J ends were trimmed by 1 base and 0 bases, with 16 bases remaining between them. In DNA, the CDR3 is TGTGCCAGCAGCTTAGTTGTTAGCGGCCGGACCTCCTACAATGAGCAGTTCTTC. The encoded protein is CASSLVVSGRTSYNEQFF.

The genes are TRBV7-9 and TRBJ2-1; 9 bases agree with TRBD2. The CDR3 is 14 amino acids. V shed 3 bases and J 5 bases; nucleotides not matched to a gene: 2. Germline loops: CDR1 SEHNR, CDR2 FQNEAQ (reference sequence). The CDR3 DNA sequence: TGTGCCAGCAGCTTGCGACTAGCGGACAATGAGCAGTTCTTC. Its protein product is CASSLRLADNEQFF. Full variable domain (outside the CDR3, taken from reference TRBV7-9 and TRBJ2-1): DTGVSQNPRHKITKRGQNVTFRCDPISEHNRLYWYRQTLGQGPEFLTYFQNEAQLEKSRLLSDRFSAERPKGSFSTLEIQRTEQGDSAMYLCASSLRLADNEQFFGPGTRLTVL.

The chain links TRBV10-3 to TRBJ2-3; 7 bases align to TRBD1. The CDR3 is made up of 17 amino acids. Unmatched junction bases numbered 11, after V lost 0 bases and J lost 5 bases. Looked up from germline, CDR1 is ENHRY and CDR2 is SYGVKD. The CDR3 DNA is TGTGCCATCAGTGAGTCATCAACAGGGGTGGCGAAAGATACGCAGTATTTT. It specifies CAISESSTGVAKDTQYF.

Only one count was recorded for this clone. This rearrangement joins TRBV7-9 to TRBJ1-6; the D gene is possibly TRBD1 (6 bases). V lost 4 bases and J 6 bases, leaving 25 bases between the germline ends. Germline lookup yields CDR1 SEHNR and CDR2 FQNEAQ (reference sequence). The CDR3 is 19 amino acids. The CDR3, as DNA: TGTGCCAGCAGCTCCTTGGGCGGGGGCTCCACTCGGAGTAATTCACCCCTCCACTTT. Translating gives CASSSLGGGSTRSNSPLHF.

The chain joins TRBV6-6 to TRBJ2-7; 7 positions match TRBD1. The CDR3 is 13 amino acids. With 7 bases clipped from V and 6 bases from J, the junction kept 9 bases outside the gene matches. Germline assignment: CDR1 MNHNY and CDR2 SVGAGI (reference sequence). The CDR3 loop reads CASTVTGTGEQYF. For the CDR3, the DNA is TGTGCCAGCACCGTGACAGGGACGGGCGAGCAGTACTTC.

This clone occurred a few times. The chain couples TRBV27 to TRBJ2-5, with D tentatively TRBD2 (5 bases). The CDR3 has 13 amino acids. Germline CDR1 is MNHEY and CDR2 is SMNVEV (reference sequence). The V end lost 3 bases, the J end lost 4 bases, and 9 bases lay between the germline ends. The CDR3: CASSLRVGETQYF. The CDR3 DNA follows: TGTGCCAGCAGTTTGAGGGTCGGAGAGACCCAGTACTTC.

The V call is TRBV7-9, the J call TRBJ2-7, with D tentatively TRBD2 (5 bases). V lost 4 bases to trimming and J lost 7 bases, with 20 bases between them. The CDR3 runs to 15 residues. Germline lookup yields CDR1 SEHNR and CDR2 FQNEAQ (reference sequence). The CDR3 is CASSSRGGWKEEQYF. For the CDR3, the DNA is TGTGCCAGCAGCTCCCGTGGCGGGTGGAAGGAGGAGCAGTACTTC. The variable domain in full, completed from reference TRBV7-9 and TRBJ2-7, reads DTGVSQNPRHKITKRGQNVTFRCDPISEHNRLYWYRQTLGQGPEFLTYFQNEAQLEKSRLLSDRFSAERPKGSFSTLEIQRTEQGDSAMYLCASSSRGGWKEEQYFGPGTRLTVT.

The V gene is TRBV11-2, the J gene TRBJ2-3; the D gene is possibly TRBD2 (6 bases). This CDR3 has 14 amino acids. Germline V gives CDR1 SGHAT, CDR2 FQNNGV. Trimming left V 4 bases short and J 2 bases short, with 10 bases between. For the CDR3, the DNA is TGTGCCAGCAGCTCGGGACTTAACACAGATACGCAGTATTTT. This gives the protein CASSSGLNTDTQYF.

V and J are TRBV6-5 and TRBJ1-2; a weak D match, TRBD1 (5 bases). The germline gives CDR1 MNHEY, CDR2 SVGAGI. With 3 bases removed from V and 6 bases from J, the gap between germline ends came to 14 bases. The CDR3 is 14 residues long. CDR3 amino acids: CASSYPRAADGYTF. CDR3 nucleotides: TGTGCCAGCAGTTATCCCAGGGCGGCGGATGGCTACACCTTC.